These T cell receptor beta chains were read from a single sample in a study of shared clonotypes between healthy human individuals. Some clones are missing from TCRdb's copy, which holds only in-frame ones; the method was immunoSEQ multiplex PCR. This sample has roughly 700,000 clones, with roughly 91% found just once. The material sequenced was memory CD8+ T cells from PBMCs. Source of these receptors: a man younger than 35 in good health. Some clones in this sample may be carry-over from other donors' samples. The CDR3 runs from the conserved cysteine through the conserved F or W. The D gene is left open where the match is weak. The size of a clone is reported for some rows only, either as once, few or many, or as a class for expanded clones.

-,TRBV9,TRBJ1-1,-,TGTGCCAGCAGCCCCCAGCAGAACACTGAAGCTTTCTTT,CASSPQQNTEAFF
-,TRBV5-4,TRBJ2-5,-,TGTGCCAGCAGCTCACCGGGACACCTGCAAGAGACCCAGTACTTC,CASSSPGHLQETQYF
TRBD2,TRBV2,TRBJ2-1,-,TGTGCCAGCAGTGCTTCCGGGACTAGCCACGATGAGCAGTTCTTC,CASSASGTSHDEQFF
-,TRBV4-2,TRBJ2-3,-,TGTGCCAGCAGCCAAGATCCCTTTAGAGCGGGCCCGACAGATACGCAGTATTTT,CASSQDPFRAGPTDTQYF
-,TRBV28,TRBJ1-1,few,TGTGCCAGCAGTTTCACAGTGAACACTGAAGCTTTCTTT,CASSFTVNTEAFF
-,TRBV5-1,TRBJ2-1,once,TGCGCCAGCAGCTTGAGGCAGGGTCTAAATGAGCAGTTCTTC,CASSLRQGLNEQFF
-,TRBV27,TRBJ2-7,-,TGTGCCAGCAGTTTAGGGGGGGGCCGGACCTACGAGCAGTACTTC,CASSLGGGRTYEQYF
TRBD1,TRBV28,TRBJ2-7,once,TGTGCCAGCAGTTCTCCGGACAGGGACCCCTACGAGCAGTACTTC,CASSSPDRDPYEQYF
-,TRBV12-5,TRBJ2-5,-,TGTGCTAGTGCCCAGGGCGATATGTACCAAGAGACCCAGTACTTC,CASAQGDMYQETQYF
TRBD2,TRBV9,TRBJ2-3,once,TGTGCCAGCAGCGTACCTAGCGGGGAAAATACGCAGTATTTT,CASSVPSGENTQYF
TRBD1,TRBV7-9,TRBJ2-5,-,TGTGCCAGCAGCCCGTCAGGACAGGAGCAAGAGACCCAGTACTTC,CASSPSGQEQETQYF
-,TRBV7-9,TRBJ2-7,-,TGTGCCAGCAGCTTCACAGTCGACGAGCAGTACTTC,CASSFTVDEQYF
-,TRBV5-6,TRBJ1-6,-,TGTGCCAGCAGCTTGGGAGGGGCATTTAATTCACCCCTCCACTTT,CASSLGGAFNSPLHF
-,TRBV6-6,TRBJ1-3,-,TGTGCCAGCAGTTACGAGACTGGGGGAAACACCATATATTTT,CASSYETGGNTIYF
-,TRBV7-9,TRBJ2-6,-,TGTGCCAGCAGCTTCTTGAGTCTCCGCCCGGAAGGGGCCAACGTCCTGACTTTC,CASSFLSLRPEGANVLTF
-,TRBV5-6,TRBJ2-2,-,TGTGCCAGCAGCTTGGATGCGGAGGGGGACACCGGGGAGCTGTTTTTT,CASSLDAEGDTGELFF
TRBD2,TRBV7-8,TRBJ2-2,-,TGTGCCAGCAGCTTTTTACTAGCGGGAGGGGAGCACACCGGGGAGCTGTTTTTT,CASSFLLAGGEHTGELFF
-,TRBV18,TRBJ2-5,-,TGTGCCAGCTCAGACACGGCCCCTACGACCATTGGCGAGACCCAGTACTTC,CASSDTAPTTIGETQYF
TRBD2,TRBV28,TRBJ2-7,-,TGTGCCAGCAGTCTCGTAGCGGGAGACGACGAGCAGTACTTC,CASSLVAGDDEQYF
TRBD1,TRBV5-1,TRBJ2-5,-,TGCGCCAGGATACAGGGGGCCCGTGGAGAGACCCAGTACTTC,CARIQGARGETQYF
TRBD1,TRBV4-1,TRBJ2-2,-,TGCGCCAGCAGCCAGGACAGGTTCACCGGGGAGCTGTTTTTT,CASSQDRFTGELFF
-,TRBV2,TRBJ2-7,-,TGTGCCAGCAGTTGGGGCCGCGACAGAGTAGGTCCCCCCTACGAGCAGTACTTC,CASSWGRDRVGPPYEQYF